A single sample gave rise to the 22 T cell receptor beta chains below, sequenced in a study of blood T cell repertoires in COVID-19. Data came from immunoSEQ multiplex PCR; TCRdb stores just in-frame clones and leaves some out. This table holds under 40,000 clones, 90% found once. Source material: peripheral blood. The receptors were sampled from a man in his sixties with active COVID-19.

The chain's CDR3 is CASSSEVQAFF. CDR3 sequence (DNA): TGTGCCAGCAGCTCAGAGGTACAAGCTTTCTTT. The gene calls are TRBV7-8 and TRBJ1-1; no clear D gene. The CDR3 length is 11 residues. Germline V gene data show CDR1 as SGHVS and CDR2 as FQNEAQ. With 4 bases removed from V and 9 bases from J, the gap between germline ends came to 9 bases.

The chain has TRBV18 and TRBJ2-3; D gene unclear. V lost 2 bases to trimming and J lost 4 bases, with 4 bases between them. The CDR3 runs 12 residues. The germline CDR1 and CDR2 sequences are KGHSH and LQKENI. CDR3 nucleotide sequence: TGTGCCAGCTCACCAAACTCAGATACGCAGTATTTT. Translating gives CASSPNSDTQYF. Variable domain in full (rest from reference TRBV18 and TRBJ2-3): NAGVMQNPRHLVRRRGQEARLRCSPMKGHSHVYWYRQLPEEGLKFMVYLQKENIIDESGMPKERFSAEFPKEGPSILRIQQVVRGDSAAYFCASSPNSDTQYFGPGTRLTVL.

This sequence joins TRBV15 and TRBJ1-5, with D unresolved. This CDR3 is built from 13 residues. Deletions cut 0 bases from V and 6 bases from J, with 6 bases between. Germline CDR1 and CDR2: LNHNV and YYDKDF (reference sequence). CDR3 in DNA: TGTGCCACCAGCAGAGAAGGCGGTCAGCCCCAGCATTTT. Residues: CATSREGGQPQHF.

The chain carries TRBV19 and TRBJ2-5, with D uncertain. V was shortened by 2 bases and J by 3 bases, with 10 bases between the two germline ends. The CDR3 extends over 14 amino acids. Germline values: CDR1 LNHDA, CDR2 SQIVND (reference sequence). The CDR3 coding sequence is TGTGCCAGTAGTATACAAGAGCCTGAAGAGACCCAGTACTTC. Its protein is CASSIQEPEETQYF.

The chain carries TRBV6-1 and TRBJ2-7; tentatively, D is TRBD1 (5 bases). Germline V gene data show CDR1 as MNHNS and CDR2 as SASEGT. Trimming left V 2 bases short and J 2 bases short, with 16 bases between. The CDR3 has 16 residues. CDR3 loop: CASSERGGDLTYEQYF. The DNA for the CDR3 is TGTGCCAGCAGTGAAAGGGGCGGAGACTTAACCTACGAGCAGTACTTC.

CDR3 region: CASSQSGGPETQYF. Here the CDR3 DNA reads TGCGCCAGCAGCCAATCGGGGGGGCCCGAGACCCAGTACTTC. This chain connects TRBV4-3 to TRBJ2-5; 8 nucleotides agree with TRBD2. CDR1 and CDR2 from the germline V gene are LGHNA and YSLEER. The CDR3 is 14 residues long. The junction had 4 bases not matched to a gene; V was cut back by 2 bases and J by 5 bases.

For this clone: The sample has other DNA sequences that encode this CDR3 too. The CDR3 sequence: CAISPGTGGTEAFF. CDR3 sequence (DNA): TGTGCCATCAGTCCGGGGACAGGGGGCACTGAAGCTTTCTTT. V gene TRBV10-3 combines with J gene TRBJ1-1, with 11 nucleotides matching TRBD1. Germline assignment: CDR1 ENHRY and CDR2 SYGVKD. The length of the CDR3 is 14 residues. The J segment lost 4 bases and the V segment lost 5 bases, leaving 3 bases of the junction unmatched.

The chain is built from TRBV6-1 and TRBJ2-3; 11 nucleotides line up with TRBD2. Germline trimming cut 2 bases from V and 4 bases from J; bases unmatched to any gene: 8. Germline V gene data show CDR1 as MNHNS and CDR2 as SASEGT. The CDR3 sequence is 17 residues long. The CDR3 loop reads CASSELIAGGLSDTQYF. The CDR3 DNA follows: TGTGCCAGCAGTGAACTTATAGCGGGGGGGCTGTCAGATACGCAGTATTTT.

Only one count was recorded for this clone. This rearrangement joins TRBV6-6 to TRBJ1-1; D might be TRBD1 (5 bases). Trimming took off 7 bases at V and 3 bases at J, with 12 bases between the two ends. CDR3 length: 13 amino acids. Germline CDR1 MNHNY, CDR2 SVGAGI (reference sequence). CDR3 amino acids: CASTPWGDTEAFF. The CDR3, as DNA: TGTGCCAGCACCCCTTGGGGGGACACTGAAGCTTTCTTT.

The chain uses TRBV5-4 and TRBJ1-2, with TRBD1 identical over 8 bases. J was trimmed by 5 bases and V by 2 bases; bases with no gene match: 14. In germline, CDR1 is SGHNT, CDR2 YYREEE (reference sequence). The CDR3 has 17 residues. Written as DNA, the CDR3 is TGTGCCAGCAGCTTTCGCGTCGGCAGGGACAGGATATATGGCTACACCTTC. This encodes CASSFRVGRDRIYGYTF.

This clone was counted once. The rearrangement links TRBV15 to TRBJ1-1; possible D gene TRBD1, 5 bases. CDR1 is LNHNV, CDR2 YYDKDF, per germline (reference sequence). CDR3 length: 14 residues. Trimming left V 0 bases short and J 4 bases short, with 9 bases between. In nucleotides, the CDR3 is TGTGCCACCAGCAGAGATCAAGGGGCCACTGAAGCTTTCTTT. It yields the protein CATSRDQGATEAFF.

CDR3 bases: TGTGCCAGCAGCAAAGGACAGGGCTCCTACGAGCAGTACTTC. It specifies CASSKGQGSYEQYF. This chain connects TRBV6-6 to TRBJ2-7; 8 nucleotides match TRBD1. V lost 6 bases, J lost 0 bases, and 4 bases stayed unmatched. This CDR3 has 14 amino acids. Germline lookup yields CDR1 MNHNY and CDR2 SVGAGI (reference sequence).

The chain is built from TRBV18 and TRBJ2-7, with 10 bases aligning to TRBD1. The CDR3 totals 14 residues. Germline CDR1 and CDR2: KGHSH and LQKENI. V lost 5 bases and J lost 2; bases outside the gene matches: 3. CDR3 coding DNA: TGTGCCAGCTCAGGGGACAGGGGTACCTACGAGCAGTACTTC. Amino acids: CASSGDRGTYEQYF. Full variable domain (missing parts from reference TRBV18 and TRBJ2-7): NAGVMQNPRHLVRRRGQEARLRCSPMKGHSHVYWYRQLPEEGLKFMVYLQKENIIDESGMPKERFSAEFPKEGPSILRIQQVVRGDSAAYFCASSGDRGTYEQYFGPGTRLTVT.

This chain joins TRBV21-1 and TRBJ1-1; the table assigns TRBD1, which was not confirmed against the DNA. TRBV21-1 is shown as a pseudogene. The CDR3 has 16 amino acids. The CDR3 DNA reads as TGTGCCAGCAGCAAAATATCAGGGGGCGTTGACACTGAAGCTTTCTTT. Amino acids: CASSKISGGVDTEAFF.

The J gene is TRBJ1-1, the V gene TRBV5-1; 10 bases match TRBD1. Germline lookup yields CDR1 SGHRS and CDR2 YFSETQ. CDR3 size: 15 residues. With 4 bases clipped from V and 3 bases from J, the junction kept 6 bases outside the gene matches. The CDR3 is CASSDRGRADTEAFF. The CDR3 region has the DNA TGCGCCAGCAGCGACAGGGGGCGAGCTGACACTGAAGCTTTCTTT.

This clone was detected only once. The chain is built from TRBV7-8 and TRBJ2-3; a possible D gene is TRBD2 (6 bases). The germline gives CDR1 SGHVS, CDR2 FQNEAQ. This CDR3 has 15 amino acids. V lost 1 base and J lost 4, with 12 bases in between. The chain's CDR3 is CASSLVGGTPDTQYF. CDR3 coding DNA: TGTGCCAGCAGCTTAGTTGGGGGGACGCCAGATACGCAGTATTTT.

The chain uses TRBV28 and TRBJ1-6; D unresolved. Per germline, CDR1 MDHEN and CDR2 SYDVKM. Deletions cut 3 bases from V and 1 base from J, with 10 bases between. The CDR3 is 16 amino acids. CDR3 coding DNA: TGTGCCAGCAGTTTTTCCTTGCGTTCCTATAATTCACCCCTCCACTTT. Protein: CASSFSLRSYNSPLHF. The whole variable domain, filled in from reference TRBV28 and TRBJ1-6, reads DVKVTQSSRYLVKRTGEKVFLECVQDMDHENMFWYRQDPGLGLRLIYFSYDVKMKEKGDIPEGYSVSREKKERFSLILESASTNQTSMYLCASSFSLRSYNSPLHFGNGTRLTVT.

CDR3 amino acids: CASSTSAGGRIDEQFF. CDR3 nucleotide sequence: TGTGCCAGCAGTACTTCAGCGGGGGGGCGTATCGATGAGCAGTTCTTC. V gene TRBV2 combines with J gene TRBJ2-1; 10 nucleotides agree with TRBD2. V shed 5 bases, J shed 8 bases, and the junction held 12 bases outside the gene matches. Germline lookup yields CDR1 SNHLY and CDR2 FYNNEI. This CDR3 is built from 16 residues.

The chain is built from TRBV19 and TRBJ1-5; possible D gene TRBD1, 5 bases. The germline gives CDR1 LNHDA, CDR2 SQIVND (reference sequence). CDR3 size: 16 residues. V shed 5 bases and J shed 2 bases, with 16 bases lying between them. The CDR3 DNA reads TGTGCCAGTAGTTCCCGCGGAGGGACGGGCAATCAGCCCCAGCATTTT. Protein product: CASSSRGGTGNQPQHF.

V and J are TRBV14 and TRBJ1-2, with 7 bases lining up with TRBD1. The germline CDR1 and CDR2 sequences are SGHDN and FVKESK. V trimming: 2 bases; J trimming: 3 bases; junction bases outside the gene matches: 9. The CDR3 spans 16 residues. Here the CDR3 DNA reads TGTGCCAGCAGCCAATCCACAGACAGGGCTGACTATGGCTACACCTTC. Its translation is CASSQSTDRADYGYTF.

The chain links TRBV5-1 to TRBJ2-7, with D perhaps matching TRBD2 (6 bases). In germline, CDR1 is SGHRS, CDR2 YFSETQ. The V end was cut by 3 bases, the J end by 2 bases, with 21 bases between. This CDR3 is built from 17 residues. In nucleotides, the CDR3 is TGCGCCAGCAGCTCGGGAGCCTTAGGAGGGGCCACCTACGAGCAGTACTTC. It specifies CASSSGALGGATYEQYF.

J is TRBJ2-7 and V is TRBV12-3 or TRBV12-4, with D tentatively TRBD2 (6 bases). The V gene lost 10 bases and the J gene lost 1 base, with 14 bases spanning the gap. The CDR3 runs to 13 residues. The CDR3 loop is CATRLAASYEQYF. CDR3 coding DNA: TGTGCCACCCGTTTAGCGGCTTCCTACGAGCAGTACTTC.